This TCR beta chain is from a study of blood T cells in healthy people across ages. Overall study findings and caveats: Age advanced and TCR beta diversity per million T cells fell, roughly linearly.

For the second PCR, which ran for about 7 to 11 cycles, a sample-barcoded 5' primer and a J-beta primer mix were used. TCRdb reanalysed the 5' RACE reads using MiXCR and keeps one entry per CDR3 protein. The sample has just over 1 million distinct CDR3 sequences; around 45% are singletons. Isolating PBMCs gave at least 6 million of these cells per sample. This clonotype was seen only a few times. Its antigen is currently unknown. V lost 0 bases and J lost 4, with 4 bases in between. The CDR3 loop spans 13 amino acids. Germline V gene lookup returns CDR1 ENHRY and CDR2 SYGVKD. The chain links TRBV10-3 to TRBJ2-1; D is unclear. What was sequenced was blood. This clonotype originated in a woman between 55 and 75 years old in good health. The CDR3 DNA is TGTGCCATCAGTGAGTCCCATTACAATGAGCAGTTCTTC. This sequence encodes CAISESHYNEQFF.